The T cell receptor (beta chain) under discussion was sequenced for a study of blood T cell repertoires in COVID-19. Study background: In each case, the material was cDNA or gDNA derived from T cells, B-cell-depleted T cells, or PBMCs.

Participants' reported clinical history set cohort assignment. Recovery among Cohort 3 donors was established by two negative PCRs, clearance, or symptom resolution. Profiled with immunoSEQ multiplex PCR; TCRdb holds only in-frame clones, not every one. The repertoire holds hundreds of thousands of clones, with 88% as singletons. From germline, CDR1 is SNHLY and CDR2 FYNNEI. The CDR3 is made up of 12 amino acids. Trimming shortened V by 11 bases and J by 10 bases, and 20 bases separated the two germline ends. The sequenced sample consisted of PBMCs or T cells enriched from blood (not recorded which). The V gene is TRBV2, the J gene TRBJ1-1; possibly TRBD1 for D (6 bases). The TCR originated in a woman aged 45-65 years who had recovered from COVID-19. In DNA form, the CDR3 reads TGTGCCGGGTCCACAGGGTTAGTCGGAGCTTTCTTT. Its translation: CAGSTGLVGAFF.